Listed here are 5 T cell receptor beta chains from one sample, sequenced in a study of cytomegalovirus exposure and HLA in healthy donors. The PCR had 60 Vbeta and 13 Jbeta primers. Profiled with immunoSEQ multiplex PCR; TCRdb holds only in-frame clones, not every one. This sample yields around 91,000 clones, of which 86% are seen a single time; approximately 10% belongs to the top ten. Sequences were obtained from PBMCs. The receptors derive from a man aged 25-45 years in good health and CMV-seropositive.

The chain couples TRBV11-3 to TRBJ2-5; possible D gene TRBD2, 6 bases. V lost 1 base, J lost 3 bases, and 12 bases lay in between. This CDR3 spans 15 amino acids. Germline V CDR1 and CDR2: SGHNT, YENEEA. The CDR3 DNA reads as TGTGCCAGCAGCTTAGCCGGAGGGACGGAAGAGACCCAGTACTTC. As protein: CASSLAGGTEETQYF.

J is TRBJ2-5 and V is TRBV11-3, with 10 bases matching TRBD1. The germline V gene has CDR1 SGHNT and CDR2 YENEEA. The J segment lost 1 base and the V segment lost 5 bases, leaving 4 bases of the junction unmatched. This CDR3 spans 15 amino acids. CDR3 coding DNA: TGTGCCAGCAGCCCTCGGACAGGGGGCCAAGAGACCCAGTACTTC. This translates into CASSPRTGGQETQYF.

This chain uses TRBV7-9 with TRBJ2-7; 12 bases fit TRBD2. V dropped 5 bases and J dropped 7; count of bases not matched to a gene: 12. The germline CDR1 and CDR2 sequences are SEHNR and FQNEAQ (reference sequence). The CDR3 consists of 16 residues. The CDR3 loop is CASSPRLAGVLLEQYF. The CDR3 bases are TGTGCCAGCAGCCCTCGACTAGCGGGAGTATTGCTTGAGCAGTACTTC.

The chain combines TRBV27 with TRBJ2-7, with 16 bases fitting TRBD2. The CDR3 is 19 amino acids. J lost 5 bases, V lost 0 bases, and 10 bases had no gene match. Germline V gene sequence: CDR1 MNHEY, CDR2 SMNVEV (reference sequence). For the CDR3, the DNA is TGTGCCAGCAGTTTATCGACCCGGGGACTAGCGGGAGGGAGGCACGAGCAGTACTTC. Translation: CASSLSTRGLAGGRHEQYF.

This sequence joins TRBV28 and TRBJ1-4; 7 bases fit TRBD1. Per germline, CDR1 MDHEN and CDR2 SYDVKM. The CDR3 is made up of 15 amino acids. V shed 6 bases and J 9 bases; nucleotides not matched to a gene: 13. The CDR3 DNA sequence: TGTGCCAGCAGCCCACAACAGCCGGGACAGAAAAAACTGTTTTTT. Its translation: CASSPQQPGQKKLFF.